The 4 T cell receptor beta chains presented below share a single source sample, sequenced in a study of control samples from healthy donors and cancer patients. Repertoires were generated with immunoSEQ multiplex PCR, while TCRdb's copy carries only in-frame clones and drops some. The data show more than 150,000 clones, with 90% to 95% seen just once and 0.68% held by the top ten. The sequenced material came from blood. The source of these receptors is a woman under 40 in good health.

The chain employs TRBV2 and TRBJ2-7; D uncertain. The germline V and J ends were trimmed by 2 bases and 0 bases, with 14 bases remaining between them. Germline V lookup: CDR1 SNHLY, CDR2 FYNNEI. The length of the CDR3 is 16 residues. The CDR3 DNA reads TGTGCCAGCAGTGAATTCGGGCAGCCCGACTCCTACGAGCAGTACTTC. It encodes CASSEFGQPDSYEQYF.

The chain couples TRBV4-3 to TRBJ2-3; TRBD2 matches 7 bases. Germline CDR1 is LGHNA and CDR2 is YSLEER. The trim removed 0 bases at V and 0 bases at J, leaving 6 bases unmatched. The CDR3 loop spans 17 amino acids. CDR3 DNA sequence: TGCGCCAGCAGCCAAGATAGACGGGAGGCTAGCACAGATACGCAGTATTTT. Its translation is CASSQDRREASTDTQYF.

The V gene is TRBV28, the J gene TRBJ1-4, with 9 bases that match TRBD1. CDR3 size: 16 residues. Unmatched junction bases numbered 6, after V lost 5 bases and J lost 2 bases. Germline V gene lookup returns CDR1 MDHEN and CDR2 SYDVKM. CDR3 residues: CASSPRTGATNEKLFF. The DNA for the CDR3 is TGTGCCAGCAGTCCGCGGACAGGGGCGACTAATGAAAAACTGTTTTTT.

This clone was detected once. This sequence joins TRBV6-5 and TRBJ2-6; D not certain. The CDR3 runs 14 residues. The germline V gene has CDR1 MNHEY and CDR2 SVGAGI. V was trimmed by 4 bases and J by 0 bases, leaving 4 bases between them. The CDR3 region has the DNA TGTGCCAGCAGTTTAATCTCTGGGGCCAACGTCCTGACTTTC. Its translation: CASSLISGANVLTF.